Listed below are T cell receptor beta chains from one sample, sequenced in a study of blood T cell repertoires in COVID-19. Profiling relied on immunoSEQ multiplex PCR, and the TCRdb table lists in-frame clones only, not all of them. The table has around 25,000 clones, around 90% seen once. Sequencing was done on a sample of peripheral blood. Receptor source: a woman aged 55 to 70 with active COVID-19. Both conserved end residues are part of each CDR3. The order of the fields is J gene, V gene, D gene, clone size, CDR3 protein, CDR3 DNA. The D gene is left open where the match is weak. Some rows have no size entry. The others give once, few or many, or a class for an expanded clone.

TRBJ2-2 TRBV7-9 . . CASSPTALNTGELFF TGTGCCAGCAGCCCGACAGCGCTAAACACCGGGGAGCTGTTTTTT
TRBJ2-5 TRBV18 TRBD1 . CASSPSGTGQQETQYF TGTGCCAGCTCACCCTCTGGGACAGGTCAGCAAGAGACCCAGTACTTC
TRBJ2-6 TRBV9 . . CASSATGSGANVLTF TGTGCCAGCAGCGCAACAGGGTCCGGGGCCAACGTCCTGACTTTC
TRBJ2-7 TRBV7-9 . . CASSHTSGYEQYF TGTGCCAGCAGCCATACCTCGGGATACGAGCAGTACTTC
TRBJ2-5 TRBV2 TRBD1 . CASSSTGFSETQYF TGTGCCAGCAGTTCGACAGGGTTTTCGGAGACCCAGTACTTC
TRBJ2-1 TRBV7-2 TRBD2 . CASSWTTSGRAGEQFF TGTGCCAGCAGCTGGACGACTAGCGGGAGGGCGGGTGAGCAGTTCTTC
TRBJ2-7 TRBV11-1 . . CASSLATYEQYF TGTGCCAGCAGCTTAGCTACCTACGAGCAGTACTTC
TRBJ2-3 TRBV5-6 . . CASSPVTGLRTDTQYF TGTGCCAGCAGCCCGGTCACGGGACTCCGCACAGATACGCAGTATTTT
TRBJ2-1 TRBV3-1/TRBV3-2 . . CASSQARDSPSYNEQFF TGTGCCAGCAGCCAAGCTAGGGACTCCCCCTCCTACAATGAGCAGTTCTTC
TRBJ2-1 TRBV5-6 . . CASSFFFVNGVPAVNEQFF TGTGCCAGCAGCTTTTTTTTTGTTAATGGCGTCCCGGCGGTAAATGAGCAGTTCTTC
TRBJ2-7 TRBV5-1 TRBD2 . CASSLPSGSYEQYF TGCGCCAGCAGCTTGCCTAGCGGGAGCTACGAGCAGTACTTC
TRBJ2-3 TRBV28 TRBD2 . CASRGLAGGTDTQYF TGTGCCAGCAGAGGACTAGCGGGAGGCACAGATACGCAGTATTTT
TRBJ1-3 TRBV7-9 TRBD1 . CASSLAGGAGNTIYF TGTGCCAGCAGCTTAGCAGGGGGCGCTGGAAACACCATATATTTT
TRBJ2-1 TRBV5-4 . once CASSFTPETYNEQFF TGTGCCAGCAGCTTTACGCCCGAGACCTACAATGAGCAGTTCTTC
TRBJ2-7 TRBV19 TRBD2 . CASSSGRSSYEQYF TGTGCCAGTAGTAGCGGGAGGAGCTCCTACGAGCAGTACTTC
TRBJ2-1 TRBV5-8 . . CASSRGTDFSYNEQFF TGTGCCAGCAGCCGCGGGACAGACTTCTCCTACAATGAGCAGTTCTTC
TRBJ2-7 TRBV3-1/TRBV3-2 . . CASARQDGDEQYF TGTGCCAGCGCCAGACAGGATGGCGACGAGCAGTACTTC
TRBJ2-5 TRBV15 . . CATRNGERETQYF TGTGCCACCAGAAACGGAGAGCGGGAGACCCAGTACTTC
TRBJ1-4 TRBV15 TRBD1 . CATSRDQGVGEKLFF TGTGCCACCAGCAGAGATCAGGGGGTAGGAGAAAAACTGTTTTTT
TRBJ2-3 TRBV15 . . CATSGGPGRRDTDTQYF TGTGCCACCAGCGGAGGACCGGGACGGCGGGACACAGATACGCAGTATTTT
TRBJ2-2 TRBV25-1 . . CASTQGSGELFF TGTGCCAGCACGCAGGGGTCCGGGGAGCTGTTTTTT
TRBJ2-7 TRBV19 TRBD1 . CASSPRPGQAYEQYF TGTGCCAGTAGTCCCCGACCGGGACAGGCCTACGAGCAGTACTTC
TRBJ2-1 TRBV29-1 TRBD1 . CSARPGQTSSYNEQFF TGCAGCGCTCGGCCGGGACAGACGAGCTCCTACAATGAGCAGTTCTTC
TRBJ1-2 TRBV7-9 . once CASSLAFFGGTRPGGYTF TGTGCCAGCAGCTTAGCTTTTTTCGGCGGAACCCGCCCGGGGGGCTACACCTTC
TRBJ1-5 TRBV7-8 . . CASSLGSPLGQPQHF TGTGCCAGCAGCTTAGGCTCCCCGCTAGGTCAGCCCCAGCATTTT
TRBJ2-1 TRBV11-2 . . CASSLDTPRREQFF TGTGCCAGCAGCTTAGATACCCCCAGGCGAGAGCAGTTCTTC
TRBJ1-1 TRBV15 . . CATSRVLGTEAFF TGTGCCACCAGCAGAGTACTAGGCACTGAAGCTTTCTTT
TRBJ2-3 TRBV4-1 TRBD2 . CASSQPGLGEEYTDTQYF TGCGCCAGCAGCCAACCGGGACTAGGGGAGGAATACACAGATACGCAGTATTTT
TRBJ2-3 TRBV18 TRBD2 . CASSPLAGIGDTQYF TGTGCCAGCTCACCCCTAGCGGGAATCGGAGATACGCAGTATTTT
TRBJ2-7 TRBV6-2/TRBV6-3 . once CASSATGMPYEQYF TGTGCCAGCAGTGCCACAGGGATGCCCTACGAGCAGTACTTC
TRBJ2-1 TRBV19 TRBD2 . CASSIEREGLDEQFF TGTGCCAGTAGTATAGAGCGGGAGGGCCTCGATGAGCAGTTCTTC
TRBJ1-6 TRBV28 TRBD1 . CASRDRGLSNSPLHF TGTGCCAGCAGGGACAGGGGGCTCAGTAATTCACCCCTCCACTTT
TRBJ2-1 TRBV5-4 TRBD2 once CASSRGTSGSLEGNEQFF TGTGCCAGCAGCCGCGGGACTAGCGGGAGTTTGGAAGGCAATGAGCAGTTCTTC
TRBJ2-7 TRBV7-8 . . CASSLVLGAVAF TGTGCCAGCAGCTTGGTTCTGGGGGCCGTAGCTTTC
TRBJ2-5 TRBV5-6 . . CASSLVGPGWETQYF TGTGCCAGCAGCTTGGTTGGCCCGGGGTGGGAGACCCAGTACTTC
TRBJ2-3 TRBV5-1 . . CASSTERVRDTQYF TGCGCCAGCAGCACGGAGCGGGTAAGGGATACGCAGTATTTT
TRBJ1-5 TRBV6-2/TRBV6-3 . few CASSLSGYYQPQHF TGTGCCAGCAGTTTATCAGGTTATTATCAGCCCCAGCATTTT
TRBJ2-1 TRBV27 TRBD2 . CASSRLAGGTAYNEQFF TGTGCCAGCAGTAGGCTAGCGGGAGGGACTGCGTACAATGAGCAGTTCTTC
TRBJ2-1 TRBV9 TRBD2 . CASSVATAGAYNEQFF TGTGCCAGCAGCGTAGCTACGGCGGGGGCCTACAATGAGCAGTTCTTC